This record concerns one T cell receptor beta chain sequence. Antigen specificity is unknown. This record comes from a study of T cells in Graves' hyperthyroidism and ophthalmopathy. Study-wide points: Most clonotypes that expanded in the thyroid above 0.001 also showed up in blood. Model output signaled ophthalmopathy a median approximately 6.2 months ahead of onset.

Uncontrolled infection, other autoimmune disease, pregnancy or lactation excluded patients. Thyroid ultrasound, orbital computed tomography, clinical symptoms, and serum thyroxine and TRAb underpinned diagnoses. The investigators amplified TCR beta CDR3 regions from RNA transcripts. The TCR CDR3 first-round RT-PCR relied on the HTBI primer set. TCRdb reprocessed the multiplex PCR reads with MiXCR, giving one entry per CDR3 protein. The sample has 660,000 or so distinct CDR3 sequences, less than 25% seen once. Trimming stripped 2 bases from V and 2 bases from J, with 12 bases between. Germline loops: CDR1 MDHEN, CDR2 SYDVKM. The CDR3 has 15 amino acids.

Sequencing was carried out using blood. The origin of this receptor is a man between 25 and 39 years old with Graves' ophthalmopathy. V gene TRBV28 combines with J gene TRBJ1-1; no clear D gene. This CDR3 reads CASSLGEGRNTEAFF. The CDR3 nucleotides read TGTGCCAGCAGTTTAGGAGAAGGAAGAAACACTGAAGCTTTCTTT.